The entry below describes one T cell receptor beta chain. These data belong to a study of T cell changes during pregnancy in multiple sclerosis. The assay was immunoSEQ multiplex PCR, and TCRdb's table has in-frame clones only and misses some. The profile covers tens of thousands of clones, with roughly 90% appearing a single time and 5.3% taken by the ten largest. The source is a female donor with multiple sclerosis, enrolled in a pregnancy study. The sample was CD8+ T cells from peripheral blood mononuclear cells, taken before pregnancy.

In DNA form, the CDR3 reads TGTGCCAGCAGCTTAGGAGATAATGAGCAGTTCTTC. Translating it yields CASSLGDNEQFF. This chain uses TRBV7-9 with TRBJ2-1; D is undetermined. CDR3 length: 12 residues. Germline CDR1 and CDR2: SEHNR and FQNEAQ (reference sequence). Trimming took 1 base from V and 7 from J, leaving 5 bases between them.